Sequencing of this TCR beta chain was carried out in a study of PD-L1 blockade in urothelial cancer. Indicated time point: pretreatment peripheral blood. V dropped 7 bases and J dropped 4; count of bases not matched to a gene: 5. CDR1 SNHLY and CDR2 FYNNEI come from the germline V gene. The CDR3 is 14 residues long. The protocol was immunoSEQ multiplex PCR, while the TCRdb copy is restricted to in-frame clones and leaves out a portion. The sample shows roughly 52,000 clones, around 74% of them seen only once. The sequencing here drew on PBMCs, taken around atezolizumab (anti-PD-L1) treatment. The sequence was obtained from a man between 65 and 85 years old with urothelial cancer. This chain connects TRBV2 to TRBJ2-2; 8 nucleotides align to TRBD1. The CDR3 bases are TGTGCCAGCAAGCCGGGACAGGTCACCGGGGAGCTGTTTTTT. Residues: CASKPGQVTGELFF.